A single sample is the source of the 26 T cell receptor beta chains below, sequenced in a study of blood T cell repertoires in COVID-19. Assay: immunoSEQ multiplex PCR; the TCRdb copy retains only in-frame clones and omits some. This table has around 30,000 clones, roughly 87% appearing once. The sequencing sample was made of peripheral blood. These receptors were collected from a man between 50 and 59 years old with active or convalescent COVID-19.

This chain joins TRBV18 and TRBJ2-2; D is undetermined. The V end lost 0 bases, the J end lost 1 base, and 9 bases lay between the germline ends. Germline assignment: CDR1 KGHSH and CDR2 LQKENI. The CDR3 has 16 amino acids. The CDR3 here is CASSPPFPGNTGELFF. As DNA, the CDR3 is TGTGCCAGCTCACCACCGTTTCCGGGGAACACCGGGGAGCTGTTTTTT.

The chain combines TRBV11-2 with TRBJ2-7; a weak D match, TRBD1 (6 bases). The CDR3 loop spans 15 amino acids. Germline loops: CDR1 SGHAT, CDR2 FQNNGV. V was cut by 5 bases and J by 3 bases, with 17 bases left in between. CDR3 nucleotide sequence: TGTGCCAGCAGCCCTGGCCTTGGGACAAACTACGAGCAGTACTTC. As protein: CASSPGLGTNYEQYF.

This clone came up once. This chain connects TRBV6-6 to TRBJ2-7, with 12 bases that match TRBD2. Trimming removed 7 bases from V and 3 bases from J; junction bases left unmatched: 10. Germline-derived CDR1 and CDR2 are MNHNY and SVGAGI (reference sequence). The CDR3 sequence is 16 residues long. Here the CDR3 reads CASNSLLAGGNYEQYF. As DNA, the CDR3 is TGTGCCAGCAACTCTCTCCTAGCGGGAGGGAACTACGAGCAGTACTTC.

V usage is TRBV2 and J usage is TRBJ2-5; D remains ambiguous. The germline gives CDR1 SNHLY, CDR2 FYNNEI. The CDR3 runs to 12 residues. The ends were cut back, 7 bases at V and 2 bases at J, with 8 bases in the middle. Here the CDR3 DNA reads TGTGCCAGCAATCTCCAGCAAGAGACCCAGTACTTC. Amino acids: CASNLQQETQYF.

This clone has a handful of counts. The chain joins TRBV27 to TRBJ2-7; a possible D gene is TRBD2 (5 bases). Trimming took 6 bases from V and 6 from J, leaving 21 bases between them. There are 15 residues in the CDR3. Germline assignment: CDR1 MNHEY and CDR2 SMNVEV (reference sequence). CDR3 DNA sequence: TGTGCCAGCAGAGAGGGCTTAGCGAGAGGTGGCGAGCAGTACTTC. As protein: CASREGLARGGEQYF.

The gene calls are TRBV2 and TRBJ1-5; TRBD1 matches at 9 bases. V was clipped by 1 base and J by 9 bases; unmatched bases: 4. This CDR3 contains 14 residues. In germline, CDR1 is SNHLY, CDR2 FYNNEI. The CDR3 loop is CASSEGQGERPQHF. In DNA, the CDR3 is TGTGCCAGCAGTGAAGGACAGGGGGAGCGGCCCCAGCATTTT.

The genes are TRBV19 and TRBJ2-2; D is possibly TRBD2 (5 bases). This CDR3 region has 15 residues. The germline V gene has CDR1 LNHDA and CDR2 SQIVND (reference sequence). Trimming pared 5 bases from V and 2 bases from J, leaving 12 bases between. The CDR3, as DNA: TGTGCCAGTAGTGCAAGACTACGCAACACCGGGGAGCTGTTTTTT. This gives the protein CASSARLRNTGELFF.

The CDR3 region has the DNA TGTGCCAGCAGCTTAAGAGCAGAGGCCTACAATGAGCAGTTCTTC. Translation: CASSLRAEAYNEQFF. The chain recombines TRBV7-2 with TRBJ2-1; D is undetermined. V dropped 2 bases and J dropped 2 bases, with 10 bases sitting between them. Germline CDR1 reads SGHTA; CDR2 reads FQGNSA. This CDR3 has 15 residues.

The sample holds one count of this clone. This sequence joins TRBV28 and TRBJ1-1, with 9 bases that match TRBD1. This CDR3 comprises 18 residues. After removal of 2 bases from V and 1 base from J, the junction contained 11 bases not matched to a gene. CDR1 is MDHEN and CDR2 is SYDVKM in the germline V gene. CDR3 coding DNA: TGTGCCAGCAGTTTAGTACCCGGGACAGGGTGGACGAACACTGAAGCTTTCTTT. Translated: CASSLVPGTGWTNTEAFF.

The chain is built from TRBV6-5 and TRBJ2-1; 13 bases are shared with TRBD2. CDR3 size: 16 residues. V shed 2 bases, J shed 8 bases, and the junction held 6 bases outside the gene matches. Germline V gives CDR1 MNHEY, CDR2 SVGAGI. CDR3 nucleotide sequence: TGTGCCAGCAGTTACGCGGGCACTAGCGGGAGGGATGAGCAGTTCTTC. It is translated as CASSYAGTSGRDEQFF.

The rearrangement links TRBV6-2 or TRBV6-3 to TRBJ2-7; the D gene is possibly TRBD1 (5 bases). This CDR3 has 13 amino acids. CDR1 and CDR2 (germline): MNHEY, SVGEGT. V lost 6 bases and J 6 bases, leaving 15 bases between the germline ends. CDR3 nucleotides: TGTGCCAGCAGCATCAGGGTGGTGGCCGAGCAGTACTTC. As protein: CASSIRVVAEQYF.

J is TRBJ2-5 and V is TRBV27; D may be TRBD2 (5 bases). Deletions cut 3 bases from V and 2 bases from J, with 10 bases between. CDR3 length: 14 amino acids. The germline gives CDR1 MNHEY, CDR2 SMNVEV (reference sequence). The CDR3 DNA reads as TGTGCCAGCAGTTTCCAGCGGTCTCAAGAGACCCAGTACTTC. This sequence encodes CASSFQRSQETQYF.

The chain has TRBV14 and TRBJ2-1, with D perhaps matching TRBD2 (6 bases). The CDR3 loop spans 17 amino acids. Germline V gene data show CDR1 as SGHDN and CDR2 as FVKESK. Trimming removed 4 bases from V and 4 bases from J, with 20 bases in between. The CDR3 DNA reads as TGTGCCAGCAGCCTTCGACTAGTCACACCGAAATACAATGAGCAGTTCTTC. Translated: CASSLRLVTPKYNEQFF.

In its sample, this clone was seen once. This chain links TRBV9 with TRBJ2-2; D might be TRBD1 (5 bases). CDR1 SGDLS and CDR2 YYNGEE come from the germline V gene. Trimming removed 3 bases from V and 2 bases from J, with 8 bases in between. The CDR3 contains 14 residues. For the CDR3, the DNA is TGTGCCAGCAGCGCCAGGGCTAACACCGGGGAGCTGTTTTTT. Translation gives CASSARANTGELFF.

The chain carries TRBV7-2 and TRBJ2-7, with 8 bases aligning to TRBD2. J gave up 6 bases and V 5 bases, and 12 bases lay outside the gene matches. The CDR3 has 15 residues. From germline, CDR1 is SGHTA and CDR2 FQGNSA. DNA of the CDR3: TGTGCCAGCAGCCTTAAGGGGAGCGGGAGCCTCGAGCAGTACTTC. Protein sequence: CASSLKGSGSLEQYF. The full variable domain, its missing parts supplied by reference TRBV7-2 and TRBJ2-7, is GAGVSQSPSNKVTEKGKDVELRCDPISGHTALYWYRQSLGQGLEFLIYFQGNSAPDKSGLPSDRFSAERTGGSVSTLTIQRTQQEDSAVYLCASSLKGSGSLEQYFGPGTRLTVT.

In this sample, this clone turned up a few times. The rearrangement joins TRBV10-2 to TRBJ1-1; 8 nucleotides match TRBD1. Germline-derived CDR1 and CDR2 are WSHSY and SAAADI. There are 13 residues in the CDR3. The V gene end was trimmed by 7 bases and the J gene end by 3 bases; junction bases not matched to a gene: 4. The CDR3 spells CASTQGADTEAFF. The CDR3 DNA sequence: TGCGCCAGCACCCAGGGGGCGGACACTGAAGCTTTCTTT.

The chain joins TRBV6-5 to TRBJ1-6; D perhaps matches TRBD1 (5 bases). V shed 4 bases and J shed 7 bases, with 11 bases lying between them. The CDR3 spans 14 residues. Germline-derived CDR1 and CDR2 are MNHEY and SVGAGI. In DNA, the CDR3 is TGTGCCAGCAGTTCGGGGGTTTCCAATTCACCCCTCCACTTT. It is translated as CASSSGVSNSPLHF.

About this clone: The DNA is left out, because the CDR3 cannot be placed on it with certainty; the CDR3 is given as TCRdb lists it. The chain uses TRBV24-1 and TRBJ2-1; TRBD2 is the table's D call, not checked against the DNA. The CDR3 extends over 12 residues, inclusive of both ends. Germline V gene sequence: CDR1 KGHDR, CDR2 SFDVKD. CDR3 protein: CATSVAGGNPFF.

In its sample, this clone was seen a few times. The rearrangement joins TRBV9 to TRBJ1-6; D may be TRBD1 (5 bases). CDR3 length: 19 amino acids. CDR1 is SGDLS and CDR2 is YYNGEE in the germline V gene. With 2 bases removed from V and 0 bases from J, the gap between germline ends came to 18 bases. The CDR3 coding sequence is TGTGCCAGCAGCGTGCGCGATCAGGGATTCAGCTCCTATAATTCACCCCTCCACTTT. It specifies CASSVRDQGFSSYNSPLHF.

This chain connects TRBV11-2 to TRBJ2-3, with 8 bases that match TRBD1. CDR3 length: 15 residues. From germline, CDR1 is SGHAT and CDR2 FQNNGV. V gave up 5 bases and J gave up 3 bases; unmatched junction bases: 7. The CDR3 DNA is TGTGCCAGCAGCCAACAGGGGGTTATTACAGATACGCAGTATTTT. As protein: CASSQQGVITDTQYF.

The rearrangement uses TRBV5-4 and TRBJ2-7, with TRBD2 identical over 11 bases. Trimming cost V 4 bases and J 1 base; bases outside gene matches: 10. Germline assignment: CDR1 SGHNT and CDR2 YYREEE (reference sequence). This CDR3 region has 17 residues. As DNA, the CDR3 is TGTGCCAGCAGCCCCCCTAGAACTAGCGGGAGATCCTACGAGCAGTACTTC. Its translation: CASSPPRTSGRSYEQYF.

The V gene is TRBV6-5, the J gene TRBJ2-7, with a tentative D call TRBD1 (5 bases). The germline CDR1 and CDR2 sequences are MNHEY and SVGAGI. V was cut by 7 bases and J by 2 bases, with 15 bases left in between. This CDR3 spans 14 amino acids. CDR3 bases: TGTGCCAGCAAGTACCGACAGACCACCTACGAGCAGTACTTC. It is translated as CASKYRQTTYEQYF.

This sequence joins TRBV6-6 and TRBJ2-1, with TRBD2 identical over 12 bases. Unmatched junction bases numbered 6, after V lost 6 bases and J lost 6 bases. The CDR3 runs to 15 residues. Looked up from germline, CDR1 is MNHNY and CDR2 is SVGAGI (reference sequence). CDR3: CASRRLAGAANEQFF. DNA for the CDR3: TGTGCCAGCAGGCGACTAGCGGGAGCTGCCAATGAGCAGTTCTTC.

V is TRBV28 and J is TRBJ2-7; TRBD2 matches 7 bases. Trimming removed 4 bases from V and 5 bases from J; junction bases left unmatched: 11. This CDR3 region has 15 residues. In germline, CDR1 is MDHEN, CDR2 SYDVKM. The CDR3 reads CASSSLAEPNHEQYF. As DNA, the CDR3 is TGTGCCAGCAGTTCTCTAGCGGAGCCTAATCACGAGCAGTACTTC.

The chain uses TRBV30 and TRBJ2-1; D remains ambiguous. The CDR3 consists of 15 residues. Looked up from germline, CDR1 is GTSNPN and CDR2 is SVGIG (reference sequence). The V and J ends lost 4 bases and 0 bases respectively, with 13 bases between them. The CDR3 loop reads CAWTPEGGSYNEQFF. For the CDR3, the DNA is TGTGCCTGGACCCCCGAAGGCGGCTCCTACAATGAGCAGTTCTTC.

The chain joins TRBV19 to TRBJ2-1; tentative D call: TRBD1 (6 bases). Trimming removed 6 bases at V and 4 bases at J, with 10 bases between. The CDR3 contains 13 residues. Germline V gene data show CDR1 as LNHDA and CDR2 as SQIVND (reference sequence). The CDR3 loop is CASSGQRYNEQFF. In DNA form, the CDR3 reads TGTGCCAGTAGCGGACAGAGATACAATGAGCAGTTCTTC.